This TCR beta chain was sequenced during a study of cytomegalovirus exposure and HLA in healthy donors. Details on this clone: Its antigen is not known.

The assay was immunoSEQ multiplex PCR, and TCRdb's table has in-frame clones only and misses some. The top ten hold under 3.5% of the sample, which has around 200,000 clones, around 82% seen once. Losses at the gene ends were 7 bases for V and 0 bases for J; bases not matched to a gene: 11. This CDR3 comprises 16 residues. Germline lookup yields CDR1 SEHNR and CDR2 FQNEAQ (reference sequence). The donors were in the roughly 130-subject validation cohort, distinct from the roughly 600-subject first cohort. Whole-study results and caveats: The investigators catalogued 150 to 200 TCR beta chains as cytomegalovirus-associated. According to reports, the classifier identified cytomegalovirus status with high specificity and sensitivity.

V gene TRBV7-9 combines with J gene TRBJ1-2, with 7 bases fitting TRBD1. The sample taken for sequencing was PBMCs. This TCR was sampled from a woman aged 18-35 years in good health and CMV-seropositive. Here the CDR3 reads CASNRGTASTNYGYTF. The DNA of the CDR3 is TGTGCCAGCAATCGGGGGACAGCGAGTACTAACTATGGCTACACCTTC.